A selection of T cell receptor beta chains follows, all from one sample in a study of shared clonotypes between healthy human individuals. The table came from immunoSEQ multiplex PCR; TCRdb's copy has only in-frame clones and leaves some out. In the table there are hundreds of thousands of clones, about two thirds of which are singletons. The sequenced material came from memory CD4+ T cells sorted from blood. These receptors originate from a woman in her 30s in good health. CDR3s include the opening cysteine and the closing phenylalanine or tryptophan. D genes are given only for firm matches. Where a row states a size, it is once, few, many or the class of an expanded clone; other rows omit it.

D gene,CDR3 length,J gene,V gene,clone size,CDR3 DNA,CDR3 protein
NA,15,TRBJ1-2,TRBV30,NA,TGTGCCTGGAGTGACCCCCCGGGGACTAACTATGGCTACACCTTC,CAWSDPPGTNYGYTF
NA,14,TRBJ2-7,TRBV5-1,NA,TGCGCCAGCAGCTTGGGAGGGACTCAATACGAGCAGTACTTC,CASSLGGTQYEQYF
TRBD1,15,TRBJ2-1,TRBV29-1,NA,TGCAGCGTATTACCGGGACAGGGGGCTTTCAATGAGCAGTTCTTC,CSVLPGQGAFNEQFF
TRBD2,17,TRBJ2-7,TRBV25-1,NA,TGTGCCAGCAGTGAATATGAAACTAGCGGGATGTTGGACGAGCAGTACTTC,CASSEYETSGMLDEQYF
NA,14,TRBJ2-1,TRBV7-6,NA,TGTGCCAGCAGCTTAGGGCAGCCCTACAATGAGCAGTTCTTC,CASSLGQPYNEQFF
TRBD2,14,TRBJ2-7,TRBV7-9,NA,TGTGCCAGCAGCTTAACGGGAGGGGTTTACGAGCAGTACTTC,CASSLTGGVYEQYF
TRBD1,14,TRBJ2-2,TRBV19,NA,TGTGCCAGTAGTACGGGACAGGCCCCCGGGGAGCTGTTTTTT,CASSTGQAPGELFF
TRBD2,13,TRBJ2-7,TRBV7-8,NA,TGTGCCAGCAGCTTGGGGGGGGACTACGAGCAGTACTTC,CASSLGGDYEQYF
NA,15,TRBJ1-2,TRBV7-2,NA,TGTGCCAGCAGCTTAGTGGTGGGCCGCCCGGAGGGCTACACCTTC,CASSLVVGRPEGYTF
NA,13,TRBJ1-1,TRBV30,NA,TGTGCCTGGAGCGGACAGACCATCACTGAAGCTTTCTTT,CAWSGQTITEAFF
TRBD2,15,TRBJ2-7,TRBV6-5,NA,TGTGCCAGCAGGCCTCAGCGGGAGGCTTCCTACGAGCAGTACTTC,CASRPQREASYEQYF
NA,15,TRBJ2-6,TRBV5-6,NA,TGTGCCAGCAGCTTGTCAGGGTCAGGGGCCAACGTCCTGACTTTC,CASSLSGSGANVLTF
NA,16,TRBJ1-3,TRBV5-1,NA,TGCGCCAGCAGCTTGGTGTCCCTAAACTCTGGAAACACCATATATTTT,CASSLVSLNSGNTIYF
TRBD2,15,TRBJ2-1,TRBV7-2,NA,TGTGCCAGCAGCGAAGGACTAGCGGGAGTCAATGAGCAGTTCTTC,CASSEGLAGVNEQFF
NA,16,TRBJ2-5,TRBV7-9,NA,TGTGCCAGCAGCTTACTATCTGGCGCGGTGGGGGAGACCCAGTACTTC,CASSLLSGAVGETQYF
TRBD1,13,TRBJ1-1,TRBV6-6,once,TGTGCCAGCAGTAGCCCAGGGGGCACTGAAGCTTTCTTT,CASSSPGGTEAFF
NA,15,TRBJ2-1,TRBV5-8,NA,TGTGCCAGCCTGAAGCGTAGGAGCTCCTACAATGAGCAGTTCTTC,CASLKRRSSYNEQFF
NA,11,TRBJ2-7,TRBV20-1,NA,TGCAGTGCTACCCCATCCTACGAGCAGTACTTC,CSATPSYEQYF
NA,14,TRBJ1-2,TRBV2,once,TGTGCCAGCAGTGAACGAGGGACTAACTATGGCTACACCTTC,CASSERGTNYGYTF
NA,14,TRBJ2-1,TRBV5-4,NA,TGTGCCAGCAGCTTTGAGGGTCCCTACAATGAGCAGTTCTTC,CASSFEGPYNEQFF
TRBD1,15,TRBJ2-1,TRBV14,NA,TGTGCCAGCAGCCAACCGACAGGGATTGGGAATGAGCAGTTCTTC,CASSQPTGIGNEQFF
TRBD1,15,TRBJ1-5,TRBV18,NA,TGTGCCAGCTCACCCACGCCAGGGGGTAATCAGCCCCAGCATTTT,CASSPTPGGNQPQHF
NA,13,TRBJ1-5,TRBV10-3,NA,TGTGCCATCAGTGTGTCAGTTAGTCAGCCCCAGCATTTT,CAISVSVSQPQHF